The clone carrying this T cell receptor (beta chain) was detected ten times or more. TCRdb used MiXCR to reprocess the 5' RACE reads, holding one entry per CDR3 protein. The table includes about 250,000 distinct CDR3 sequences, roughly 8% detected once. This sample stems from a study of CD8 T cells in ankylosing spondylitis. CDR1 is SGHKS and CDR2 is YYEKEE in the germline V gene (reference sequence). The V gene end was trimmed by 0 bases and the J gene end by 5 bases; junction bases not matched to a gene: 11. This CDR3 is built from 16 residues. This chain joins TRBV5-5 and TRBJ2-7; the match to TRBD2 covers 7 bases. This TCR came from a female donor with ankylosing spondylitis or in good health (not recorded which). Sequencing was performed on blood, either unsorted or a sorted T cell fraction (not recorded which). The CDR3 is CASSLAGGRGANEQYF. CDR3 nucleotides: TGTGCCAGCAGCTTGGCCGGCGGGAGAGGGGCCAACGAGCAGTACTTC.